The rows below give T cell receptor beta chains drawn from one sample of a study of blood T cell repertoires in COVID-19. Data came from immunoSEQ multiplex PCR; TCRdb stores just in-frame clones and leaves some out. The data show roughly 150,000 clones, approximately 86% seen once. The sample was peripheral blood. These receptors were collected from a woman aged 80 or over with active or convalescent COVID-19. Each CDR3 is given without its conserved first and last residue. Part of the rows lack a size; the others show once, few, many or a class for expanded clones.

abundance | j_gene | v_gene | CDR3aa
. | TRBJ1-4 | TRBV7-2 | ASSSWGGANEKLF
few | TRBJ2-2 | TRBV24-1 | ATMGTGVTGELF
. | TRBJ2-7 | TRBV4-1 | ASSQVTGAYEQY
. | TRBJ2-7 | TRBV5-8 | ASSEREPSYEQY
. | TRBJ2-1 | TRBV5-6 | ASLEAGGPSDEQF
. | TRBJ2-1 | TRBV9 | ASSVEGQAYNEQF
. | TRBJ2-2 | TRBV27 | ASSSSGRAAGELF
. | TRBJ1-4 | TRBV6-2/TRBV6-3 | ASSYSRGPGNEKLF
. | TRBJ2-1 | TRBV5-4 | ASSPPSARYNEQF
. | TRBJ1-5 | TRBV19 | ASSSGPSDSNQPQH
. | TRBJ1-4 | TRBV7-8 | ASSRDTSDEKLF
. | TRBJ1-1 | TRBV28 | ASNHRQRGTEAF
. | TRBJ1-6 | TRBV9 | ASSSGDGYNSPLH
. | TRBJ1-2 | TRBV19 | ASSTGGSYGYT
. | TRBJ2-7 | TRBV3-1/TRBV3-2 | ASKRGSGSPYEQY
. | TRBJ2-1 | TRBV24-1 | ATSDRALAGATYNEQF
. | TRBJ2-7 | TRBV10-1 | ASSPGTDMREQY
. | TRBJ2-5 | TRBV30 | AWSVTGVRETQY
. | TRBJ2-1 | TRBV9 | ASSILRDSYNEQF
. | TRBJ1-1 | TRBV18 | ASSQDRGNTEAF
. | TRBJ2-7 | TRBV28 | ASSSTVPTYEQY
once | TRBJ2-5 | TRBV14 | ASSHGTGNYETQY
. | TRBJ1-5 | TRBV7-9 | ASSSDSMRQPQH
. | TRBJ2-1 | TRBV5-8 | ASSFRGSYNEQF
. | TRBJ2-3 | TRBV24-1 | ATSGRDFTDTQY
few | TRBJ1-1 | TRBV2 | ASKLQVNTEAF
. | TRBJ1-5 | TRBV19 | ASGSRVHQPQH
. | TRBJ2-1 | TRBV7-2 | ASSPGSLREQF
once | TRBJ2-1 | TRBV10-3 | AISARAGEGGNEQF
once | TRBJ2-1 | TRBV7-3 | ASSLRAGVVNEQF
. | TRBJ2-2 | TRBV9 | ASSGRQNTGELF
. | TRBJ2-2 | TRBV5-8 | ASSLWRPGTALYTGELF
. | TRBJ1-5 | TRBV5-6 | ASSLGQTNQPQH
. | TRBJ2-5 | TRBV4-2 | ASSPGQQETQY
once | TRBJ2-4 | TRBV7-2 | ASSPGLAKNIQY
once | TRBJ2-5 | TRBV6-5 | ASSWGGVGETQY
. | TRBJ2-3 | TRBV9 | ASSLEGSGSWNTQY
once | TRBJ2-7 | TRBV5-1 | ASSPRDRGIYEQY
. | TRBJ1-5 | TRBV5-1 | ASSLGTDSNQPQH
. | TRBJ2-7 | TRBV24-1 | ATSEGGYEQY
once | TRBJ2-1 | TRBV6-4 | ASSAAGGVDEQF
. | TRBJ1-2 | TRBV3-1/TRBV3-2 | ASSHTDRGRDGYT
. | TRBJ2-7 | TRBV3-1/TRBV3-2 | ASSFTSYEQY
. | TRBJ2-3 | TRBV21-1 | ASSKMGTSGTSTDTQY
. | TRBJ2-3 | TRBV3-1/TRBV3-2 | ASSQQIVTGKDTQY
. | TRBJ2-1 | TRBV10-3 | AISLRRKGLAGASSYNEQF
. | TRBJ2-7 | TRBV11-3 | ASSLGDSNYEQY
. | TRBJ2-7 | TRBV29-1 | SVAERESSYEQY
. | TRBJ2-2 | TRBV7-3 | ASSGQVVTGELF
. | TRBJ2-1 | TRBV15 | ATSRDVLLNEQF
. | TRBJ1-1 | TRBV7-6 | ASSLASQGNTEAF
. | TRBJ2-2 | TRBV19 | ASSLLAEWGNTGELF
few | TRBJ2-2 | TRBV5-4 | ASSISGQANTGELF
. | TRBJ2-7 | TRBV7-9 | ASSKGQGVTYEQY
. | TRBJ1-5 | TRBV11-2 | ASSYSGTPDQPQH
. | TRBJ2-7 | TRBV18 | ASSSGGGTSDYEQY
. | TRBJ2-6 | TRBV28 | ASSLILTGANVLT
. | TRBJ2-5 | TRBV11-2 | ASSLEPGWETQY
. | TRBJ1-1 | TRBV20-1 | RGLGNTEAF
. | TRBJ1-1 | TRBV3-1/TRBV3-2 | ASSHLRNTEAF